This T cell receptor (beta chain) was found in a study of blood T cell repertoires in COVID-19. Study overall: Collection of acute and convalescent COVID-19 samples took place in the United States, Italy and Spain. T cells, B-cell-depleted T cells, or PBMCs provided the cDNA or gDNA that served as material.

The V segment lost 6 bases and the J segment 2 bases; nucleotides outside the gene matches: 5. This CDR3 has 15 amino acids. The germline V gene encodes CDR1 MNHEY and CDR2 SVGAGI. Seattle participants joined during active infection and were tracked over time. In the original processing: Reference gene primer amplification in the assay estimated nucleated cell counts. Generated by immunoSEQ multiplex PCR, the TCRdb table keeps only in-frame clones and is missing some. Clonal size and the V and J genes are those of that table, whereas D and trimming came from the DNA. This table holds hundreds of thousands of clones, 75% to 85% found once.

The sample consisted of peripheral blood. The chain uses TRBV6-5 and TRBJ1-3; 9 bases align to TRBD1. This clonotype was sampled from an elderly woman with COVID-19, enrolled during active disease. CDR3 amino acids: CASSRQGDPGNTIYF. CDR3 sequence (DNA): TGTGCCAGCAGCAGACAGGGGGACCCTGGAAACACCATATATTTT.